The 9 T cell receptor beta chains in this list originate from one sample, sequenced in a study of T cell responses to AZD1222 COVID-19 vaccine. The repertoire was sequenced with immunoSEQ multiplex PCR; TCRdb's copy has only in-frame clones and lacks some. The repertoire holds more than 140,000 clones, with approximately 89% as singletons. Specimen: peripheral blood, collected on day 0 of AZD1222 vaccination. These receptors all come from an adult in good health.

The V call is TRBV4-3, the J call TRBJ2-6, with D possibly being TRBD1 (5 bases). V gave up 2 bases and J gave up 2 bases, with 16 bases separating them. CDR3 length: 18 amino acids. Germline-derived CDR1 and CDR2 are LGHNA and YSLEER. The CDR3 nucleotides read TGCGCCAGCAGCCAATCCAGGGCGGATTACGCTGGGGCCAACGTCCTGACTTTC. This sequence encodes CASSQSRADYAGANVLTF.

The chain has TRBV5-6 and TRBJ1-5; D is perhaps TRBD1 (6 bases). Per the germline V gene, CDR1 is SGHDT and CDR2 is YYEEEE. This CDR3 region has 13 residues. The V and J ends lost 1 base and 7 bases respectively, with 9 bases between them. CDR3 loop: CASSLLGAQPQHF. The CDR3 nucleotides read TGTGCCAGCAGCTTGCTGGGGGCGCAGCCCCAGCATTTT.

The V and J genes are TRBV4-1 and TRBJ2-5; 8 bases line up with TRBD2. This CDR3 spans 14 amino acids. Germline trimming cut 2 bases from V and 5 bases from J; bases unmatched to any gene: 4. The germline gives CDR1 MGHRA, CDR2 YSYEKL. The CDR3 DNA is TGCGCCAGCAGCCAAAGCGGGAGAGCGGAGACCCAGTACTTC. It translates to CASSQSGRAETQYF.

This chain links TRBV27 with TRBJ1-2; the match to TRBD1 covers 9 bases. Germline assignment: CDR1 MNHEY and CDR2 SMNVEV (reference sequence). The CDR3 is 16 amino acids. The V gene end was trimmed by 5 bases and the J gene end by 3 bases; junction bases not matched to a gene: 10. The CDR3: CASSASWTGEDYGYTF. The CDR3 coding sequence is TGTGCCAGCAGTGCCTCCTGGACAGGGGAGGACTATGGCTACACCTTC.

V and J are TRBV16 and TRBJ1-6; a weak D match, TRBD1 (5 bases). Germline-derived CDR1 and CDR2 are KGHSY and FQNENV. The CDR3 covers 15 residues. Trimming left V 5 bases short and J 7 bases short, with 15 bases between. The DNA of the CDR3 is TGTGCCAGCAGCGAACCGACAGTCCTCAATTCACCCCTCCACTTT. Its translation is CASSEPTVLNSPLHF.

This chain uses TRBV19 with TRBJ2-1; 7 bases are shared with TRBD1. From germline, CDR1 is LNHDA and CDR2 SQIVND (reference sequence). V lost 4 bases and J lost 9; bases outside the gene matches: 6. The CDR3 runs 13 residues. CDR3 in DNA: TGTGCCAGTAGTACCCGACAGGGTGGTGAGCAGTTCTTC. This codes for CASSTRQGGEQFF.

The chain recombines TRBV7-2 with TRBJ2-5; D not certain. CDR3 length equals 12 residues. V lost 5 bases and J lost 0, with 4 bases in between. The germline gives CDR1 SGHTA, CDR2 FQGNSA. The CDR3 loop reads CASSMYQETQYF. CDR3 nucleotides: TGTGCCAGCAGCATGTACCAAGAGACCCAGTACTTC.

V is TRBV13 and J is TRBJ2-1, with TRBD2 matching over 7 bases. The J segment lost 7 bases and the V segment lost 5 bases, leaving 11 bases of the junction unmatched. Per the germline V gene, CDR1 is PRHDT and CDR2 is FYEKMQ (reference sequence). This CDR3 has 15 residues. CDR3 DNA: TGTGCCAGCAGCCAGAGGGCGGGAGAAGAGAATGAGCAGTTCTTC. It encodes CASSQRAGEENEQFF.

This chain connects TRBV24-1 to TRBJ2-7, with D uncertain. Germline values: CDR1 KGHDR, CDR2 SFDVKD. V was clipped by 0 bases and J by 4 bases, with 6 bases between them. This CDR3 contains 13 residues. DNA for the CDR3: TGTGCCACCAGTGATTTGATAGCTTACGAGCAGTACTTC. Its translation: CATSDLIAYEQYF.